This T cell receptor (beta chain) was observed in a study of neurological immune-mediated disorders. TCRdb reanalysed the 5' RACE reads using MiXCR and keeps one entry per CDR3 protein. The table has tens of thousands of distinct CDR3 sequences, approximately 12% seen once. At least ten counts were recorded for this clonotype. Trimming shortened V by 10 bases and J by 0 bases, and 13 bases separated the two germline ends. Germline-derived CDR1 and CDR2 are MNHEY and SVGAGI. The CDR3 is made up of 14 amino acids. As for time point: longitudinal time-point 3. The sequencing input was PBMCs. The sequence came from a male donor with HTLV-1-associated myelopathy (HAM/TSP). The chain is built from TRBV6-5 and TRBJ1-3; D unclear. The CDR3 spells CATRPSGSGNTIYF. The CDR3 region has the DNA TGTGCCACCCGACCGTCCGGCTCTGGAAACACCATATATTTT.